A single sample is the source of the 19 T cell receptor beta chains below, sequenced in a study of T-cell reconstitution after alpha-beta-depleted transplantation in children. Using unique molecular identifiers, the investigators prepared the TCRbeta library. TCRdb recomputed calls from the PCR reads with MiXCR, one row per CDR3 protein. In the table there are a few hundred thousand distinct CDR3 sequences, 6% to 10% of which are singletons. Broader study findings: T-cell counts and diversity were attributed mostly to newly produced T cells one year after transplant.

No antigens are known for them. Source: peripheral blood, taken 360 days after TCRalphabeta/CD19-depleted stem cell transplant. Receptor source: a female patient aged 2 to 10 who had a stem cell transplant for Fanconi anemia, so the T cells may come from the graft donor.

At least ten counts were recorded for this clonotype. The chain employs TRBV12-3 or TRBV12-4 and TRBJ1-2, with TRBD1 identical over 8 bases. The length of the CDR3 is 13 residues. V lost 5 bases to trimming and J lost 8 bases; unmatched junction nucleotides: 7. CDR3 coding DNA: TGTGCCAGCAGTCCCTTGAGGACAGGGGGCTACACCTTC. Its translation is CASSPLRTGGYTF.

This chain connects TRBV20-1 to TRBJ2-3, with D possibly TRBD2 on 6 matching bases. V was shortened by 3 bases and J by 6 bases, with 10 bases between the two germline ends. There are 12 residues in the CDR3. Germline lookup yields CDR1 DFQATT and CDR2 SNEGSKA (reference sequence). CDR3: CSASGGFDTQYF. For the CDR3, the DNA is TGCAGTGCTAGTGGAGGGTTCGATACGCAGTATTTT.

This clonotype was seen at least ten times. This chain uses TRBV12-3 or TRBV12-4 with TRBJ2-7; tentatively, D is TRBD1 (5 bases). The ends were cut back, 3 bases at V and 1 base at J, with 16 bases in the middle. This CDR3 comprises 16 residues. CDR3 nucleotides: TGTGCCAGCAGTTTCGGTCAGGGTGTACCTTCCTACGAGCAGTACTTC. This sequence encodes CASSFGQGVPSYEQYF.

This clonotype turned up a few times. The rearrangement links TRBV18 to TRBJ2-1; the match to TRBD2 covers 16 bases. The junction had 7 bases not matched to a gene; V was cut back by 6 bases and J by 8 bases. The CDR3 is 16 residues long. CDR1 and CDR2 (germline): KGHSH, LQKENI. The CDR3 coding sequence is TGTGCCAGCTCGGGACTAGCGGGGGGGCGAATATATGAGCAGTTCTTC. Its translation: CASSGLAGGRIYEQFF. Full variable domain (rest looked up from reference TRBV18 and TRBJ2-1): NAGVMQNPRHLVRRRGQEARLRCSPMKGHSHVYWYRQLPEEGLKFMVYLQKENIIDESGMPKERFSAEFPKEGPSILRIQQVVRGDSAAYFCASSGLAGGRIYEQFFGPGTRLTVL.

This clonotype was observed many times. The V gene is TRBV27, the J gene TRBJ2-7, with D perhaps matching TRBD2 (5 bases). Looked up from germline, CDR1 is MNHEY and CDR2 is SMNVEV (reference sequence). Trimming took 3 bases from V and 3 from J, leaving 9 bases between them. The CDR3 length is 13 residues. The CDR3: CASSFGAGYEQYF. The CDR3 DNA is TGTGCCAGCAGTTTTGGCGCGGGCTACGAGCAGTACTTC.

This rearrangement joins TRBV18 to TRBJ2-7, with 8 positions matching TRBD1. The CDR3 has 15 amino acids. In germline, CDR1 is KGHSH, CDR2 LQKENI. With V trimmed by 2 bases and J by 4 bases, 7 bases remained unmatched. The CDR3 sequence is CASSPRDRRRYEQYF. The CDR3 DNA follows: TGTGCCAGCTCACCAAGGGACAGGAGGAGATACGAGCAGTACTTC.

This clonotype was counted ten times or more. The J gene is TRBJ2-7, the V gene TRBV9; TRBD2 agrees at 10 bases. The CDR3 has 16 residues. Trimming cost V 0 bases and J 1 base; bases outside gene matches: 4. Germline V gene data show CDR1 as SGDLS and CDR2 as YYNGEE. The CDR3 coding sequence is TGTGCCAGCAGCGTAGACAGCGGGGGGGCATCCTACGAGCAGTACTTC. Residues: CASSVDSGGASYEQYF.

This clonotype was observed many times. The gene calls are TRBV7-9 and TRBJ2-2, with unresolved D. The V gene lost 8 bases and the J gene lost 5 bases, with 3 bases spanning the gap. The CDR3 consists of 10 residues. Germline loops: CDR1 SEHNR, CDR2 FQNEAQ (reference sequence). Here the CDR3 DNA reads TGTGCCAGCTATACCGGGGAGCTGTTTTTT. The encoded protein is CASYTGELFF.

This clonotype has more than one count but fewer than ten. V usage is TRBV12-5 and J usage is TRBJ2-7; D is unresolved. The V end was cut by 6 bases, the J end by 0 bases, with 6 bases between. Germline CDR1 is LGHNT and CDR2 is FRNRAP. There are 12 residues in the CDR3. The CDR3 DNA follows: TGTGCTAGTGGCCCCAGCTCCTACGAGCAGTACTTC. This translates into CASGPSSYEQYF. Full variable domain (remainder filled in from reference TRBV12-5 and TRBJ2-7): DARVTQTPRHKVTEMGQEVTMRCQPILGHNTVFWYRQTMMQGLELLAYFRNRAPLDDSGMPKDRFSAEMPDATLATLKIQPSEPRDSAVYFCASGPSSYEQYFGPGTRLTVT.

In its sample, this clonotype was seen many times. The chain uses TRBV6-1 and TRBJ1-5; 7 positions match TRBD1. J was trimmed by 2 bases and V by 6 bases; bases with no gene match: 4. CDR1 is MNHNS and CDR2 is SASEGT in the germline V gene. The CDR3 has 14 residues. The CDR3 DNA sequence: TGTGCCAGCAGCCCGGGACAGCGCAATCAGCCCCAGCATTTT. This codes for CASSPGQRNQPQHF.

This clonotype was counted ten times or more. The rearrangement links TRBV24-1 to TRBJ1-5; 7 bases match TRBD1. Germline values: CDR1 KGHDR, CDR2 SFDVKD. The CDR3 is 15 amino acids. Trimming at V came to 3 bases and at J to 9 bases, leaving 10 bases not matched to a gene. As DNA, the CDR3 is TGTGCCACCAGTGATACCGGAGGGGGCGAGCGGCCCCAGCATTTT. Translation gives CATSDTGGGERPQHF.

This clonotype was observed a few times. The rearrangement links TRBV7-2 to TRBJ2-5, with D unclear. The V end lost 4 bases, the J end lost 4 bases, and 10 bases lay between the germline ends. Germline V gene sequence: CDR1 SGHTA, CDR2 FQGNSA. The CDR3 sequence is 13 residues long. In DNA form, the CDR3 reads TGTGCCAGCAGCTCAGCCCCCGGAGAGACCCAGTACTTC. The encoded protein is CASSSAPGETQYF.

The rearrangement links TRBV24-1 to TRBJ1-2; tentative D call: TRBD1 (6 bases). The CDR3 runs 13 residues. Germline CDR1 KGHDR, CDR2 SFDVKD. Deletions cut 6 bases from V and 4 bases from J, with 11 bases between. The CDR3 coding sequence is TGTGCCACCAGTCGGGACAACTCCTATGGCTACACCTTC. Its protein product is CATSRDNSYGYTF.

This clonotype showed up many times. The V gene is TRBV29-1, the J gene TRBJ1-1; D might be TRBD1 (6 bases). The V gene lost 1 base and the J gene lost 4 bases, with 10 bases spanning the gap. The length of the CDR3 is 13 residues. CDR1 is SQVTM and CDR2 is ANQGSEA in the germline V gene. CDR3 residues: CSVEGGASTEAFF. DNA of the CDR3: TGCAGCGTTGAAGGGGGGGCAAGCACTGAAGCTTTCTTT.

This clonotype came up many times. The gene calls are TRBV29-1 and TRBJ2-7; possible D gene TRBD1, 5 bases. CDR1 is SQVTM and CDR2 is ANQGSEA in the germline V gene. The CDR3 length is 11 residues. The germline V and J ends were trimmed by 5 bases and 4 bases, with 9 bases remaining between them. DNA of the CDR3: TGCAGCGTTTCCGACAGATACGAGCAGTACTTC. As protein: CSVSDRYEQYF.

This clonotype showed up many times. The chain is built from TRBV20-1 and TRBJ2-3, with 7 bases matching TRBD2. The CDR3 is made up of 13 amino acids. Germline loops: CDR1 DFQATT, CDR2 SNEGSKA (reference sequence). Unmatched junction bases numbered 8, after V lost 8 bases and J lost 3 bases. For the CDR3, the DNA is TGCAGTATTCCAGCGGGGAGTACAGATACGCAGTATTTT. Protein: CSIPAGSTDTQYF.

This clonotype appeared a few times. V and J are TRBV6-5 and TRBJ1-6; D call uncertain. Germline V CDR1 and CDR2: MNHEY, SVGAGI. The CDR3 spans 16 residues. The V gene lost 2 bases and the J gene lost 4 bases, with 12 bases spanning the gap. The CDR3 is CASSYQKQPYNSPLHF. The CDR3 nucleotides are TGTGCCAGCAGTTACCAAAAACAGCCGTATAATTCACCCCTCCACTTT.

The chain couples TRBV28 to TRBJ1-1; D possibly corresponds to TRBD1 (5 bases). The CDR3 totals 13 residues. V was pared by 2 bases and J by 13 bases, with 17 bases between. Germline CDR1 reads MDHEN; CDR2 reads SYDVKM. CDR3 in amino acids: CASSLGGFNKGFF. DNA for the CDR3: TGTGCCAGCAGTTTAGGGGGATTTAACAAGGGTTTCTTT.

There are many counts of this clonotype. The chain recombines TRBV28 with TRBJ2-5; no reliable D call. Germline loops: CDR1 MDHEN, CDR2 SYDVKM. The CDR3 consists of 13 residues. Trimming took 7 bases from V and 5 from J, leaving 14 bases between them. CDR3 nucleotide sequence: TGTGCCAGCACCGTCGAAAGGCGGGAGACCCAGTACTTC. The encoded protein is CASTVERRETQYF.